This TCR beta chain was sequenced in a study of neurological immune-mediated disorders. A 10-nucleotide random UMI tagged transcripts in template-switch 5'RACE cDNA synthesis. A single run covered 15-18 subjects with over 180 million TCR-beta sequences. TCRdb reprocessed the 5' RACE reads with MiXCR, giving one entry per CDR3 protein. The repertoire consists of 65,000 to 70,000 distinct CDR3 sequences, with about 4.2% occurring once and the leading ten covering 1.3%. CDR3 size: 12 residues. Trimming removed 3 bases at V and 3 bases at J, with 7 bases between. Germline CDR1 and CDR2: SGHDT and YYEEEE. This clonotype was observed many times. Its antigen is not known. Study-wide results and caveats: The repertoires of 18 of 34 multiple sclerosis patients fell into one related-CDR3 cluster (a possible signature) under phylogenetic grouping. The absence of any CDR3 amino acid sequence shared by expanded clones across subjects suggests that repertoires were private in all groups.

The sequence was collected from a man aged 30 to 45 with multiple sclerosis. The source material was PBMCs. The chain links TRBV5-6 to TRBJ2-7; D unresolved. CDR3 nucleotide sequence: TGTGCCAGCAGCTATCAAAGCTACGAGCAGTACTTC. Its translation is CASSYQSYEQYF.